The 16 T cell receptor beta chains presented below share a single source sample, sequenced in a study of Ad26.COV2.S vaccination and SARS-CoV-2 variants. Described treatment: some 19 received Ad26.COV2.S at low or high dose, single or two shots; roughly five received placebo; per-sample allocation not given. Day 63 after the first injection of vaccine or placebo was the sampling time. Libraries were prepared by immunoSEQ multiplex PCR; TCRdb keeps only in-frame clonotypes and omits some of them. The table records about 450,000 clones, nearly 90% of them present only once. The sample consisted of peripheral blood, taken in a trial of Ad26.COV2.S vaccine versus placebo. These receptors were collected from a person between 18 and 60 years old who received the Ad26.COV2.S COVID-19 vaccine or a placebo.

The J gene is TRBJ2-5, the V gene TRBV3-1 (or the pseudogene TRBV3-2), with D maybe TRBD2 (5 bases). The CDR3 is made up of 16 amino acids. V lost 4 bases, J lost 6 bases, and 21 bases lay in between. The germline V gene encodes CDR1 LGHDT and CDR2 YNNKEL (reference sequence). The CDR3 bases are TGTGCCAGCAGCCCTGGGGTGAGCGGCCTGATAAAGACCCAGTACTTC. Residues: CASSPGVSGLIKTQYF.

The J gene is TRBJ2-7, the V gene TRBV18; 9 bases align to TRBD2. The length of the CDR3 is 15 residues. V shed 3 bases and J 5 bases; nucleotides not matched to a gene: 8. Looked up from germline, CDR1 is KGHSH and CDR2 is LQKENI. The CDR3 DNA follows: TGTGCCAGCTCACCGGGAGTAGCGGGAGCCAACGAGCAGTACGTC. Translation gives CASSPGVAGANEQYV.

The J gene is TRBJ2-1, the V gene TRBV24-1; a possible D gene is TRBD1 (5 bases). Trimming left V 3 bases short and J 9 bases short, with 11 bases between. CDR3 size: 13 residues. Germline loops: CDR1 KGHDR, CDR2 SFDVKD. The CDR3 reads CATSDGALVEQFF. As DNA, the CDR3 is TGTGCCACCAGTGATGGGGCGCTGGTTGAGCAGTTCTTC.

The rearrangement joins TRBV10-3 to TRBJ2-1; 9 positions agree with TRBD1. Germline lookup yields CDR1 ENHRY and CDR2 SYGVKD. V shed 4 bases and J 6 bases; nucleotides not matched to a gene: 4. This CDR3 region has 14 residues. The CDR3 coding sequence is TGTGCCATCAGTGGACAGGGGGGCTTCAATGAGCAGTTCTTC. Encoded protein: CAISGQGGFNEQFF.

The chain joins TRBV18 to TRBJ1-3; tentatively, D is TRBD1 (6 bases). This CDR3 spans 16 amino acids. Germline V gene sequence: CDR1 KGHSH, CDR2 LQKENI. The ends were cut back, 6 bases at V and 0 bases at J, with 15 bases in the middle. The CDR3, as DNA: TGTGCCAGCTCGACCTGGGGGCCAGTCTCTGGAAACACCATATATTTT. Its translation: CASSTWGPVSGNTIYF.

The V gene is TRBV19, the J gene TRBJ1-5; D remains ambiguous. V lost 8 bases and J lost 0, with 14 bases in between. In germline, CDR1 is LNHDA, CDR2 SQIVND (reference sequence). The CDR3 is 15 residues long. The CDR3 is CASSVAFYSNQPQHF. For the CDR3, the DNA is TGTGCCAGTTCCGTCGCATTCTATAGCAATCAGCCCCAGCATTTT. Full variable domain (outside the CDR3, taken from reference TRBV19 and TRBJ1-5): DGGITQSPKYLFRKEGQNVTLSCEQNLNHDAMYWYRQDPGQGLRLIYYSQIVNDFQKGDIAEGYSVSREKKESFPLTVTSAQKNPTAFYLCASSVAFYSNQPQHFGDGTRLSIL.

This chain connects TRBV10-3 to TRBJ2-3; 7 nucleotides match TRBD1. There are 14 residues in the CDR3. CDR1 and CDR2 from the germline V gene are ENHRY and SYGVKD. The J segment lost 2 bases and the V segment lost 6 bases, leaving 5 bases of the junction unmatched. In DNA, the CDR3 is TGTGCCATCAGGGTACAGGGGTTCACAGATACGCAGTATTTT. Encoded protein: CAIRVQGFTDTQYF.

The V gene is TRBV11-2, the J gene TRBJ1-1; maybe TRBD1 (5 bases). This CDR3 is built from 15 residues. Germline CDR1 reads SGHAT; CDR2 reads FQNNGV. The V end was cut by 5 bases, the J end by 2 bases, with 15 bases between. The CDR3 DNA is TGTGCCAGCAGCCCCCGGAGGGGATATAACACTGAAGCTTTCTTT. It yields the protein CASSPRRGYNTEAFF.

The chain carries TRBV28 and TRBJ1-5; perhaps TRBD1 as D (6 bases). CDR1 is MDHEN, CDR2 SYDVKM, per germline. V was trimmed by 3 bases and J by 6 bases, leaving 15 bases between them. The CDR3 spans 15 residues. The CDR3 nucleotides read TGTGCCAGCAGTTTCTTGGCAGGGGTGGGTCAGCCCCAGCATTTT. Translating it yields CASSFLAGVGQPQHF.

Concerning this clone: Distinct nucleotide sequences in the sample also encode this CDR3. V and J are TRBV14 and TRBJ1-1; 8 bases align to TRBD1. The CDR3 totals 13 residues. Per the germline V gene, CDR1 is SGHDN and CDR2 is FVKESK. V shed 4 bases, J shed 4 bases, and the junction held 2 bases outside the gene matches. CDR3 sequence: CASSRDRGTEAFF. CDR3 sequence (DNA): TGTGCCAGCAGCCGAGACAGGGGCACTGAAGCTTTCTTT. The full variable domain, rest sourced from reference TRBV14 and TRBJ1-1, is EAGVTQFPSHSVIEKGQTVTLRCDPISGHDNLYWYRRVMGKEIKFLLHFVKESKQDESGMPNNRFLAERTGGTYSTLKVQPAELEDSGVYFCASSRDRGTEAFFGQGTRLTVV.

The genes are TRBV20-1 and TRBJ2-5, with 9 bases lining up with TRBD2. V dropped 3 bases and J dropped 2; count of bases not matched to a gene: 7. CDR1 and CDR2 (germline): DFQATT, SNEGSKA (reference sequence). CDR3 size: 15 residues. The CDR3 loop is CSASKAGGPQETQYF. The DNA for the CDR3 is TGCAGTGCTAGTAAAGCGGGGGGACCTCAAGAGACCCAGTACTTC.

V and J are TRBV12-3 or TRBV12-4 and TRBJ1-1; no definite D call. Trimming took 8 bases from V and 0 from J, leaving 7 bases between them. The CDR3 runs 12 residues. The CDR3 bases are TGTGCCAGCGGCAGATTGAACACTGAAGCTTTCTTT. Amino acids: CASGRLNTEAFF.

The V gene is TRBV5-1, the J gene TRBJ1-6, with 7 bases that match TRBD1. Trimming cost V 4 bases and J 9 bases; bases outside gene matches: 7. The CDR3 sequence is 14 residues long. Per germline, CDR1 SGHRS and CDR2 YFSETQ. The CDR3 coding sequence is TGCGCCAGCAGCCAGGGGGGCGTAGGTTCACCCCTCCACTTT. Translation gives CASSQGGVGSPLHF.

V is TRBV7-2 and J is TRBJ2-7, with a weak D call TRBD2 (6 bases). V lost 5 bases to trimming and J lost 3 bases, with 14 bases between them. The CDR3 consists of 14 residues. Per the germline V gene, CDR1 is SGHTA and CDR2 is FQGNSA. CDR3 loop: CASSPRAGNYEQYF. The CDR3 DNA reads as TGTGCCAGCAGCCCCCGGGCGGGGAACTACGAGCAGTACTTC.

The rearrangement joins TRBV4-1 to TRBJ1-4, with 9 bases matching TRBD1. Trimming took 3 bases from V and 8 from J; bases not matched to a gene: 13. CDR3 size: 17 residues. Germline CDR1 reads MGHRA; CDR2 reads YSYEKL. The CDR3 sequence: CASSQGQGGSQGEKLFF. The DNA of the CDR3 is TGCGCCAGCAGCCAGGGACAGGGAGGGTCACAGGGAGAAAAACTGTTTTTT.

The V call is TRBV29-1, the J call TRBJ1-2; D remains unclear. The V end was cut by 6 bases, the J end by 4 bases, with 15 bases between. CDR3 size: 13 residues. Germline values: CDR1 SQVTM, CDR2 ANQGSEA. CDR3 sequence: CSVTDTLSYGYTF. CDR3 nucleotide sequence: TGCAGCGTGACTGACACCTTAAGCTATGGCTACACCTTC.